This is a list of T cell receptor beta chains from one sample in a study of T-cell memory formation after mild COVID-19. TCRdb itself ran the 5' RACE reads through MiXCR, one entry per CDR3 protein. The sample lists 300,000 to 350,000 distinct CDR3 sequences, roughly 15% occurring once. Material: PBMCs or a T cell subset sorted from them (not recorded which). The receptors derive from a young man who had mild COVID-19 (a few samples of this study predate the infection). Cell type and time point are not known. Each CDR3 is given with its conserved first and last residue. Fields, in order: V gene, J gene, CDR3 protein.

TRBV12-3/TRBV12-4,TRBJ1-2,CASSLRTGYGYTF
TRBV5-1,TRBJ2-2,CASRLDSTTGELFF
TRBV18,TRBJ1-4,CASSPRPSSREYEKLFF
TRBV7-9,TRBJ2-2,CASSPLAGPSNTGELFF
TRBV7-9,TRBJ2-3,CASSLATRGIDTQYF
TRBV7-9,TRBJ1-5,CASSLEGGQPQHF
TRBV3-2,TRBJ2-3,CASSQETSGDTDTQYF
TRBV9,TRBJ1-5,CASSALDNQPQHF
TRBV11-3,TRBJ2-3,CASSLRGASTDTQYF
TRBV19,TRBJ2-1,CASSIAGYNEQFF
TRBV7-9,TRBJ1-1,CASSLGGSEAFF
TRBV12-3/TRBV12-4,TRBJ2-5,CASSPGTSWETQYF
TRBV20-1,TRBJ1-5,CSARKGAGYSNQPQHF
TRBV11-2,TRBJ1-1,CASLQGNTEAFF
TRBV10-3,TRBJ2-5,CAVSDRGRETQYF
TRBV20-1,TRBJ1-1,CSARGGGVFEAFF
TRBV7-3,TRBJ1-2,CASSLGPSNYGYTF
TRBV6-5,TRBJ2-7,CASSYSINRDYEQYF
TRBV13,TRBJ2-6,CASSRRLGTGGSGANVLTF
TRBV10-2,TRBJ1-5,CASSEPSVGNQPQHF
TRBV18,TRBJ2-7,CASSPPGGGGEQYF
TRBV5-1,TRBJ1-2,CASSLAQSYGYTF
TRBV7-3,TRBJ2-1,CASSLTSGGPLHNEQFF
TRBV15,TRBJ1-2,CATRDAWGYTF
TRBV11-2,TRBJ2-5,CASSLGPAEGQETQYF
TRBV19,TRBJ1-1,CASSIVVEAEAFF
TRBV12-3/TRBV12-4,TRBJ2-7,CASSPTRSSYEQYF
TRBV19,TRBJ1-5,CASSSLQNQPQHF
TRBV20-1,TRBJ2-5,CSARTSGQETQYF
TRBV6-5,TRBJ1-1,CASSFDRGNTEAFF
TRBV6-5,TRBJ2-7,CASSYSLAGVYEQYF